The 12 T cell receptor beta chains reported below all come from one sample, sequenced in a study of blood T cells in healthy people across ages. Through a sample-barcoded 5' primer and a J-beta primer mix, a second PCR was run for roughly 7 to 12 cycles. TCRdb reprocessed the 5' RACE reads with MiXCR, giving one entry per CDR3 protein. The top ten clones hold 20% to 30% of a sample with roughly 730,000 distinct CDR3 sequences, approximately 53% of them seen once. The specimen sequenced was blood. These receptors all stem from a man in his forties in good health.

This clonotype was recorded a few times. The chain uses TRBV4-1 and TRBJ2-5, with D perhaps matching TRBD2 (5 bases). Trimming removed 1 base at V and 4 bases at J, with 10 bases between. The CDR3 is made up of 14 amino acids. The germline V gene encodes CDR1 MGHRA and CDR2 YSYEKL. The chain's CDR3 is CASSQVRGLETQYF. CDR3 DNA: TGCGCCAGCAGCCAAGTAAGAGGGCTAGAGACCCAGTACTTC.

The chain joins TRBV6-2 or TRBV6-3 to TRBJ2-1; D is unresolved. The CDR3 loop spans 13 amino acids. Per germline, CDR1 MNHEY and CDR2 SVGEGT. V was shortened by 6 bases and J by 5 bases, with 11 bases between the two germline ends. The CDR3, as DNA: TGTGCCAGCAGCCGGACCCCCCACAATGAGCAGTTCTTC. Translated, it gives CASSRTPHNEQFF.

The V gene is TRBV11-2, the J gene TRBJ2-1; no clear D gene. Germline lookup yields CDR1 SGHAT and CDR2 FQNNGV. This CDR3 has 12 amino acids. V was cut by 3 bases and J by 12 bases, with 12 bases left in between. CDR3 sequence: CASSFSTPVQFF. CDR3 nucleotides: TGTGCCAGCAGCTTCTCGACCCCGGTGCAGTTCTTC.

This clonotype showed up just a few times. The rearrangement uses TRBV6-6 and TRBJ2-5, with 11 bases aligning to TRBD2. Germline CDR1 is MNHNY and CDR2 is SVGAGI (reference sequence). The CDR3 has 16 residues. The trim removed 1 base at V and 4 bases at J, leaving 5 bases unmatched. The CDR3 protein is CASSYLAGGSLETQYF. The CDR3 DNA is TGTGCCAGCAGTTACTTAGCGGGGGGGTCCTTAGAGACCCAGTACTTC.

The CDR3 bases are TGTGCCAGCAGCTTCCAGAGGGGCAGAGAGACCCAGTACTTC. Its protein product is CASSFQRGRETQYF. The rearrangement links TRBV7-2 to TRBJ2-5; D may be TRBD1 or TRBD2 (5 bases each). CDR3 length: 14 amino acids. From germline, CDR1 is SGHTA and CDR2 FQGNSA. Trimming took 3 bases from V and 4 from J, leaving 12 bases between them.

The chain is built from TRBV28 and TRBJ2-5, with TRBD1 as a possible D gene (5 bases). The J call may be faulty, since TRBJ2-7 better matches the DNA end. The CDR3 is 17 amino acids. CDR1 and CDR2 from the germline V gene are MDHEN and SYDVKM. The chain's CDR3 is CASSPVVYRFTFHEQYF. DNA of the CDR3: TGTGCCAGCAGCCCCGTTGTGTACAGGTTTACGTTTCACGAGCAGTACTTC.

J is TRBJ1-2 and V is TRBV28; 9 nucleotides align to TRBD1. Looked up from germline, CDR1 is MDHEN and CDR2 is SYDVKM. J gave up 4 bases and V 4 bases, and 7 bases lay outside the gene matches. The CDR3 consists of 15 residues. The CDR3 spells CASSWSGTGTYGYTF. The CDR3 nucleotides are TGTGCCAGCAGTTGGAGCGGGACAGGGACCTATGGCTACACCTTC.

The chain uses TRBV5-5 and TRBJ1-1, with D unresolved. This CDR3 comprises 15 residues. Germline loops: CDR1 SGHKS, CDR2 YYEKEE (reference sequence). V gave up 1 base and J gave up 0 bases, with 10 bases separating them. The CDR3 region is CASSLFSEMNTEAFF. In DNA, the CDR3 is TGTGCCAGCAGCTTGTTTTCAGAGATGAACACTGAAGCTTTCTTT.

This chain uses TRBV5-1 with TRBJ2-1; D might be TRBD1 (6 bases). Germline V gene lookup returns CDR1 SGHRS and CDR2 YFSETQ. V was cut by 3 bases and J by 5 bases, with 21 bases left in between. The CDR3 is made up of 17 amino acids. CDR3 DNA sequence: TGCGCCAGCAGCTGGAAACAGGGTAGGTTTCAAGACAATGAGCAGTTCTTC. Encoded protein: CASSWKQGRFQDNEQFF. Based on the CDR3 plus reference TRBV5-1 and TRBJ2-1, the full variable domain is KAGVTQTPRYLIKTRGQQVTLSCSPISGHRSVSWYQQTPGQGLQFLFEYFSETQRNKGNFPGRFSGRQFSNSRSEMNVSTLELGDSALYLCASSWKQGRFQDNEQFFGPGTRLTVL.

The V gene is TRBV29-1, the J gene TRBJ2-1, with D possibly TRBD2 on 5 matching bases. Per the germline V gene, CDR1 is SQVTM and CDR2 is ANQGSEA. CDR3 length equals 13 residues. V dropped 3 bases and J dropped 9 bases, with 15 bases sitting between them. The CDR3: CSVDRASRGEQFF. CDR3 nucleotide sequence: TGCAGCGTTGATCGGGCTAGCCGAGGTGAGCAGTTCTTC.

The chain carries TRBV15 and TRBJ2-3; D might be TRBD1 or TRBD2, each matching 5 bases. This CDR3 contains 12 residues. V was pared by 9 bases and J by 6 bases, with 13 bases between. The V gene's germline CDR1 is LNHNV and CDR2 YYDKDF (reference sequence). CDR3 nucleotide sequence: TGTGCCACGGGGACGCCTCGGGATACGCAGTATTTT. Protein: CATGTPRDTQYF.

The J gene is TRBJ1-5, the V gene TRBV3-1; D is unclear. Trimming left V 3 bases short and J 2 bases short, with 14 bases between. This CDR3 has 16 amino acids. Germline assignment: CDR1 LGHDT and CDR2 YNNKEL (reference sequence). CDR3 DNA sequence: TGTGCCAGCAGCCATACGGTAGACGGCGGCAATCAGCCCCAGCATTTT. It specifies CASSHTVDGGNQPQHF.